The entry below describes one TCR beta chain. Its antigen remains unknown. This sample was included in a study of shared clonotypes between healthy human individuals. Broader study findings: Compared with memory subsets, naive subsets generally had larger estimated richness. A small donor pool kept down the genetic and exposure-history diversity that was represented.

Germline V gene lookup returns CDR1 MNHEY and CDR2 SMNVEV (reference sequence). J gave up 7 bases and V 6 bases, and 9 bases lay outside the gene matches. The CDR3 length is 14 residues. Repertoires were generated with immunoSEQ multiplex PCR, while TCRdb's copy carries only in-frame clones and drops some. This sample has some 89,000 clones, with approximately 61% found just once. The gene calls are TRBV27 and TRBJ2-1; TRBD2 agrees at 7 bases. Sequencing was done on a sample of memory CD8+ T cells sorted from blood. Subset indicated: CD45RO+ cells pooled with CCR7-negative TemRA cells. The sequence came from a man aged 30-40 years in good health. Here the CDR3 DNA reads TGTGCCAGCAGAGTGTGGGAGGGAGGGAATGAGCAGTTCTTC. It specifies CASRVWEGGNEQFF.